Each of the 5 T cell receptor beta chains below was sequenced from the same sample in a study of response to subunit inactivated influenza vaccine. TCRdb independently ran MiXCR on the RT-PCR reads; one entry per CDR3 protein. The table lists 500,000 to 600,000 distinct CDR3 sequences, approximately 14% of them singletons. Sequenced material: PBMCs from blood, taken 11 to 12 days after vaccination. The receptors shown here come from a man aged 50-60 years who received an inactivated influenza vaccine.

This clonotype has just a few counts. J is TRBJ1-6 and V is TRBV30, with D unclear. V lost 3 bases to trimming and J lost 9 bases, with 9 bases between them. The CDR3 spans 12 residues. Germline V gives CDR1 GTSNPN, CDR2 SVGIG (reference sequence). DNA of the CDR3: TGTGCCTGGAGAATGCTCAGTTCACCCCTCCACTTT. It codes for CAWRMLSSPLHF.

The chain combines TRBV7-8 with TRBJ1-1; D call uncertain. In germline, CDR1 is SGHVS, CDR2 FQNEAQ. Deletions cut 2 bases from V and 3 bases from J, with 10 bases between. The CDR3 consists of 14 residues. CDR3 DNA: TGTGCCAGCAGCTTATACAGCTTGCACACTGAAGCTTTCTTT. Its translation is CASSLYSLHTEAFF.

This clonotype occurred a few times. The V gene is TRBV4-1, the J gene TRBJ2-1; perhaps TRBD1 as D (5 bases). The CDR3 sequence is 16 residues long. Trimming cost V 0 bases and J 0 bases, with 9 bases left between them. Germline CDR1 is MGHRA and CDR2 is YSYEKL. CDR3 nucleotide sequence: TGCGCCAGCAGCCAAGAACAGGCGAGCTCCTACAATGAGCAGTTCTTC. This translates into CASSQEQASSYNEQFF.

The sample holds a few counts of this clonotype. This chain connects TRBV14 to TRBJ2-2, with D possibly called TRBD1 or TRBD2 (5 bases each). Between the trimmed V and J ends, which lost 4 bases and 4 bases, there was a span of 16 bases. Germline assignment: CDR1 SGHDN and CDR2 FVKESK. The CDR3 is 16 amino acids. CDR3 region: CASSLSWGRITGELFF. The DNA for the CDR3 is TGTGCCAGCAGCCTTTCTTGGGGGAGAATCACCGGGGAGCTGTTTTTT.

In its sample, this clonotype was seen many times. The chain has TRBV29-1 and TRBJ2-7, with TRBD1 as a possible D gene (5 bases). Between the trimmed V and J ends, which lost 1 base and 3 bases, there was a span of 10 bases. Per germline, CDR1 SQVTM and CDR2 ANQGSEA. This CDR3 is 13 amino acids long. CDR3: CSVEAGNSYEQYF. The CDR3 nucleotides are TGCAGCGTTGAAGCAGGGAACAGCTACGAGCAGTACTTC.